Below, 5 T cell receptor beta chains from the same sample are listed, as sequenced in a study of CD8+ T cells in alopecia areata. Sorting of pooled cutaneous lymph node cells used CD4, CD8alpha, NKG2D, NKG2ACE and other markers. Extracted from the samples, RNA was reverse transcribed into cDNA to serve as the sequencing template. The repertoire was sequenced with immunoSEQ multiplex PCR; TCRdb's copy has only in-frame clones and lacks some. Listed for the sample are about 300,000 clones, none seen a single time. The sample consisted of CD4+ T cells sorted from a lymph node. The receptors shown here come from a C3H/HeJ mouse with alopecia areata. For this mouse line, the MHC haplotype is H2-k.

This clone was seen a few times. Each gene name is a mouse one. The DNA read from the CDR3 is TGTGCCAGTCGTCGGGACAGCTCAAACTCC. It translates to CASRRDSSNS. The entire CDR3 reads CASRRDSSNSDYTF. J is TRBJ1-2 and V is TRBV13-1; the match to TRBD1 covers 7 bases. The CDR3 end lies 4 residues beyond the end of the read and is filled in from the germline J gene. Trimming removed 8 bases from V and 0 bases from J; junction bases left unmatched: 7. The CDR3 is 14 residues long. Looked up from germline, CDR1 is NSHNY and CDR2 is SYGAGN.

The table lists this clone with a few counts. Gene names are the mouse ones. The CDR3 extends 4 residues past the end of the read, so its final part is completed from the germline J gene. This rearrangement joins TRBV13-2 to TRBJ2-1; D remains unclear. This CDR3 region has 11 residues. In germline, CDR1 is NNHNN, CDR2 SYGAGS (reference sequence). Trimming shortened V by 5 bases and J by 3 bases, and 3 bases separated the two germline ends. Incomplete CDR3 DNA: TGTGCCAGCGGCCTCTATGCT. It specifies CASGLYA. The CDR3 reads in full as CASGLYAEQFF.

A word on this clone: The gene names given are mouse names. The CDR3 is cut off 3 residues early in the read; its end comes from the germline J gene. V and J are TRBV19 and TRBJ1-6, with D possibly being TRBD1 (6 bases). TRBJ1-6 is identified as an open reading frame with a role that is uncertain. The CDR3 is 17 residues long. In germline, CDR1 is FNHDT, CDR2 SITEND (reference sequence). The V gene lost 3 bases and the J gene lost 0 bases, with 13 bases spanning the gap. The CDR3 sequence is CASSRPRTDSYNSPLYF. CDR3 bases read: TGTGCCAGCAGTAGACCCCGGACAGATTCCTATAATTCGCCC.

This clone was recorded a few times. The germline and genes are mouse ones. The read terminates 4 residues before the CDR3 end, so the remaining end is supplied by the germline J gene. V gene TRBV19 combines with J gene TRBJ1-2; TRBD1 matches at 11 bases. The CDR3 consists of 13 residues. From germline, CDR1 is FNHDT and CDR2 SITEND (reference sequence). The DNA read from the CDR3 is TGTGCCAGCACCCCGGGACAGGGGGGC. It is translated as CASTPGQGG. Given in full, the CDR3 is CASTPGQGGDYTF.

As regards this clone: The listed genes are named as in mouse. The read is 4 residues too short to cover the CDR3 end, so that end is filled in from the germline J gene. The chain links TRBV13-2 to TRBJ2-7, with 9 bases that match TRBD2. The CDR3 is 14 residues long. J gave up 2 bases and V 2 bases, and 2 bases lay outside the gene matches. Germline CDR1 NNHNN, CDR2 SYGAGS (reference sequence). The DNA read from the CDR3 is TGTGCCAGCGGTGACTGGGGGGGGACCTAT. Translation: CASGDWGGTY. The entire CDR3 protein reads CASGDWGGTYEQYF.